The clone carrying this T cell receptor (beta chain) was observed a handful of times. Its antigen is undetermined. The data derive from a study of cytomegalovirus exposure and HLA in healthy donors. Study summary: As an earlier analysis found, about 179 million T cells yielded over 95 million unique TCR beta sequences. HLA-typed donors were the source of around 85 million unique TCRs held in an early data release.

The trim removed 2 bases at V and 4 bases at J, leaving 10 bases unmatched. The CDR3 spans 16 residues. Germline V lookup: CDR1 GTSNPN, CDR2 SVGIG (reference sequence). A multiplex PCR was run with 60 Vbeta primers and 13 Jbeta primers. The method was immunoSEQ multiplex PCR; TCRdb's version includes in-frame clones alone and lacks a portion of them. The data contain about 59,000 clones, roughly 80% of them seen just once; the ten biggest clones take up roughly 1.5%. Findings and caveats of the study: Common viral pathogens (according to a later analysis) appeared linked to several of the most significant clusters. In vitro assays verified that three CMV-associated chains recognized CMV antigens specifically.

The chain is built from TRBV30 and TRBJ2-5; 10 bases are shared with TRBD1. Specimen: PBMCs. The sequence derives from a human donor in good health. This chain's CDR3 is CAWSPPGTGVRETQYF. The DNA of the CDR3 is TGTGCCTGGAGTCCCCCCGGGACAGGGGTACGAGAGACCCAGTACTTC.